These 5 T cell receptor beta chains share one sample of origin, sequenced in a study of blood T cells in healthy people across ages. Then a second PCR, running roughly 7 to 11 cycles, was carried out with a sample-barcoded 5' primer and a J-beta primer mix. From the 5' RACE reads, TCRdb called clonotypes with MiXCR, one entry per CDR3 protein. The table shows fewer than 2,000,000 distinct CDR3 sequences, with 35% to 50% occurring only once. Sequenced: blood. The receptors were gathered from a human donor in good health.

This chain joins TRBV6-5 and TRBJ2-7, with 7 bases matching TRBD1. The CDR3 sequence is 12 residues long. The junction had 6 bases not matched to a gene; V was cut back by 7 bases and J by 6 bases. Germline values: CDR1 MNHEY, CDR2 SVGAGI. Here the CDR3 DNA reads TGTGCCAGCAAGTACCCAGGGGGCGAGCAGTACTTC. It is translated as CASKYPGGEQYF.

In this sample, this clonotype turned up many times. The chain couples TRBV29-1 to TRBJ2-7, with D uncertain. V was trimmed by 4 bases and J by 5 bases, leaving 15 bases between them. Germline-derived CDR1 and CDR2 are SQVTM and ANQGSEA. The CDR3 loop spans 13 amino acids. The CDR3 region has the DNA TGCAGCGTTGTGGGCAGGTACGTCCACGAGCAGTACTTC. This gives the protein CSVVGRYVHEQYF.

A few counts support this clonotype. The genes are TRBV12-3 or TRBV12-4 and TRBJ1-2; a possible D gene is TRBD1 (5 bases). The V end was cut by 6 bases, the J end by 8 bases, with 19 bases between. The CDR3 totals 14 residues. DNA for the CDR3: TGTGCCAGCAGCCGGAGGCGAGGGGATGGAGGCTACACCTTC. It translates to CASSRRRGDGGYTF.

This rearrangement joins TRBV4-3 to TRBJ2-3, with D possibly called TRBD1 or TRBD2 (5 bases each). This CDR3 comprises 16 residues. V lost 2 bases and J 0 bases, leaving 12 bases between the germline ends. CDR1 is LGHNA and CDR2 is YSLEER in the germline V gene. The CDR3 nucleotides are TGCGCCAGCAGCCAAACCCGGGACCCAAGCACAGATACGCAGTATTTT. Amino acids: CASSQTRDPSTDTQYF.

This rearrangement joins TRBV7-2 to TRBJ1-1; 10 nucleotides line up with TRBD1. This CDR3 is 13 amino acids long. V was clipped by 4 bases and J by 9 bases; unmatched bases: 5. Germline CDR1 reads SGHTA; CDR2 reads FQGNSA. CDR3 loop: CASSSGQGRQAFF. The CDR3 DNA reads TGTGCCAGCAGCTCGGGACAGGGGAGACAAGCTTTCTTT.